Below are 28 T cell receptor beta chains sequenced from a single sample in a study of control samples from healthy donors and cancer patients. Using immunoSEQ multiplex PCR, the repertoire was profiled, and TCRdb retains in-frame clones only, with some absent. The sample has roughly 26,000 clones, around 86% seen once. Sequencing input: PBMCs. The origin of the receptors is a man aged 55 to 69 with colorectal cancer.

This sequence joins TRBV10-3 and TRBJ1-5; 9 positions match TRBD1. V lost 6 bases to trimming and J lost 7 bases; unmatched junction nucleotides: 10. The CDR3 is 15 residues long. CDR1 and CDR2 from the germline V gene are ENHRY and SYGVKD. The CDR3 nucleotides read TGTGCCATCAGCAACACAGGGGGCGGATGGCAGCCCCAGCATTTT. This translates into CAISNTGGGWQPQHF.

The CDR3 sequence: CASSKEGGRGRDFYGYTF. In nucleotides, the CDR3 is TGTGCCAGCAGCAAAGAAGGAGGTAGGGGGCGCGATTTTTATGGCTACACCTTC. The chain carries TRBV21-1 and TRBJ1-2; the table's D call of TRBD1 was not tested on the DNA. TRBV21-1 is marked as a pseudogene. The CDR3 totals 18 residues.

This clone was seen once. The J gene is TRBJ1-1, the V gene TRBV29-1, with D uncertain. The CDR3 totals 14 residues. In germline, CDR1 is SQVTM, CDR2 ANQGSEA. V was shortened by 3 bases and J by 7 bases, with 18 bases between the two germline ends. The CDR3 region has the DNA TGCAGCGTTGATGGCCGGGCAGGAGCGAGTGAAGCTTTCTTT. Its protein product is CSVDGRAGASEAFF.

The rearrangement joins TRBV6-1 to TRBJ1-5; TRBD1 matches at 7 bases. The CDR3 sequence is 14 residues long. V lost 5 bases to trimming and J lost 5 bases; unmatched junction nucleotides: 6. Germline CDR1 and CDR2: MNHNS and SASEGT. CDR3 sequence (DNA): TGTGCCAGCAGTCTGGACAGGCTGGATCAGCCCCAGCATTTT. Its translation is CASSLDRLDQPQHF.

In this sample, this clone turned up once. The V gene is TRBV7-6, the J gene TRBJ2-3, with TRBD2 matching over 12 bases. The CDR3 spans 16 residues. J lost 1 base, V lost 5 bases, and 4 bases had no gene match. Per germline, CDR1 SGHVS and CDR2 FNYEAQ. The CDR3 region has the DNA TGTGCCAGCAGCGATTGGACTAGCGGGGGCACAGATACGCAGTATTTT. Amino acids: CASSDWTSGGTDTQYF.

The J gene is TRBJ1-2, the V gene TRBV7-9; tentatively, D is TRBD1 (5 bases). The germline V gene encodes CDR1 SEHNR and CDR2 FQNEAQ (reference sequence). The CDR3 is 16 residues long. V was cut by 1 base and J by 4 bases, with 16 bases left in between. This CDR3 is CASSLGQGSLGYGYTF. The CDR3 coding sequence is TGTGCCAGCAGCTTAGGGCAGGGTTCATTGGGCTATGGCTACACCTTC. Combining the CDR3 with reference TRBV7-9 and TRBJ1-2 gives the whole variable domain DTGVSQNPRHKITKRGQNVTFRCDPISEHNRLYWYRQTLGQGPEFLTYFQNEAQLEKSRLLSDRFSAERPKGSFSTLEIQRTEQGDSAMYLCASSLGQGSLGYGYTFGSGTRLTVV.

The CDR3 DNA is TGTGCCAGCAGGAGACAGAGCCTTGGAGATACGCAGTATTTT. It codes for CASRRQSLGDTQYF. The genes are TRBV3-1 (or the pseudogene TRBV3-2) and TRBJ2-3; the D gene is possibly TRBD1 (5 bases). The CDR3 is 14 amino acids. Germline-derived CDR1 and CDR2 are LGHDT and YNNKEL (reference sequence). Trimming pared 6 bases from V and 5 bases from J, leaving 15 bases between.

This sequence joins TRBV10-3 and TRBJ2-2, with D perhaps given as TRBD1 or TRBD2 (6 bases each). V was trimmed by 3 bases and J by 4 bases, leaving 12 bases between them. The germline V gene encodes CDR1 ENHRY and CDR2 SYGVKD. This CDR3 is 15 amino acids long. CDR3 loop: CAISESGATTGELFF. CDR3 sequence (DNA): TGTGCCATCAGTGAATCGGGGGCTACCACCGGGGAGCTGTTTTTT.

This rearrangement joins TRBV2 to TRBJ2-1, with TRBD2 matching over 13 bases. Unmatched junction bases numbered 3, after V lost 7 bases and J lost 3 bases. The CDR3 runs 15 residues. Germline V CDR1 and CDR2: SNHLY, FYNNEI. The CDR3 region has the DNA TGTGCCAGCATTAGACTAGCGGGGGGCTACAATGAGCAGTTCTTC. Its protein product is CASIRLAGGYNEQFF. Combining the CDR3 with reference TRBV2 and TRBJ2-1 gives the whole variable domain EPEVTQTPSHQVTQMGQEVILRCVPISNHLYFYWYRQILGQKVEFLVSFYNNEISEKSEIFDDQFSVERPDGSNFTLKIRSTKLEDSAMYFCASIRLAGGYNEQFFGPGTRLTVL.

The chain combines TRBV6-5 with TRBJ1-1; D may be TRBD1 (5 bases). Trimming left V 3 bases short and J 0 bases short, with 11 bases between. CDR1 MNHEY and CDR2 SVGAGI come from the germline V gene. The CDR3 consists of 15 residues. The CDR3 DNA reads TGTGCCAGCAGTTATCGGGGACGCATGAACACTGAAGCTTTCTTT. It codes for CASSYRGRMNTEAFF.

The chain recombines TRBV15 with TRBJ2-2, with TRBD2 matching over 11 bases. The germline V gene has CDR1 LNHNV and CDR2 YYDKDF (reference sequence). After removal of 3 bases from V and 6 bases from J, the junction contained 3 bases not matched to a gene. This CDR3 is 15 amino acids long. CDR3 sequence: CATSSISGGAGELFF. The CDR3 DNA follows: TGTGCCACCAGCAGCATTAGCGGGGGGGCCGGGGAGCTGTTTTTT. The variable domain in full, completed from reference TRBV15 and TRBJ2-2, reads DAMVIQNPRYQVTQFGKPVTLSCSQTLNHNVMYWYQQKSSQAPKLLFHYYDKDFNNEADTPDNFQSRRPNTSFCFLDIRSPGLGDTAMYLCATSSISGGAGELFFGEGSRLTVL.

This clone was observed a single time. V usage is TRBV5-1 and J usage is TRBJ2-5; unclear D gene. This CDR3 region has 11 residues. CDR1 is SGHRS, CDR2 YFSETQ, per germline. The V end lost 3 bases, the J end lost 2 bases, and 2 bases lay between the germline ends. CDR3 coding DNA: TGCGCCAGCAGCTCACAAGAGACCCAGTACTTC. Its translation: CASSSQETQYF.

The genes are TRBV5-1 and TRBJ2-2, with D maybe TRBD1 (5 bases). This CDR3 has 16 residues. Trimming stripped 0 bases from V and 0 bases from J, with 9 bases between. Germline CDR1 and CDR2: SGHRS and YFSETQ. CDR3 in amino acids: CASSLDGRANTGELFF. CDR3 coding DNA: TGCGCCAGCAGCTTGGATGGCAGGGCGAACACCGGGGAGCTGTTTTTT.

CDR3 nucleotide sequence: TGTGCCAGCAGTTTCACGTCGAGGACAGTGGAGGGCTACACCTTC. Protein sequence: CASSFTSRTVEGYTF. The chain joins TRBV27 to TRBJ1-2; D may be TRBD1 (6 bases). Germline CDR1 and CDR2: MNHEY and SMNVEV (reference sequence). V was cut by 3 bases and J by 8 bases, with 19 bases left in between. The CDR3 runs to 15 residues.

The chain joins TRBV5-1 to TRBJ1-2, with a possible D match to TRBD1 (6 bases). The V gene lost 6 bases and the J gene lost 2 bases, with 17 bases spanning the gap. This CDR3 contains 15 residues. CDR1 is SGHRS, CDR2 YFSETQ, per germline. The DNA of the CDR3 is TGCGCCAGCAACCAGCAGACAGGAGAGAACTATGGCTACACCTTC. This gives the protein CASNQQTGENYGYTF.

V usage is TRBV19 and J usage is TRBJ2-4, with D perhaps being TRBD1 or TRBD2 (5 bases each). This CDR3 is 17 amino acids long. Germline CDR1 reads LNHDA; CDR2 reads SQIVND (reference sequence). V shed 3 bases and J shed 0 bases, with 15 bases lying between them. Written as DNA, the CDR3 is TGTGCCAGTAGTATGGGTTCGAGAGGGGTAGCCAAAAACATTCAGTACTTC. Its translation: CASSMGSRGVAKNIQYF.

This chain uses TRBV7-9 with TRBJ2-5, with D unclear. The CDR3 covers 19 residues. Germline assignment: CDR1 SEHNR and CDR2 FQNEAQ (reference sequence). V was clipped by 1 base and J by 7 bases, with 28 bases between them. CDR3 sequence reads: CASSLEYGFGGDPRRTQYF. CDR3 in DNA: TGTGCCAGCAGCTTAGAGTACGGATTTGGTGGAGACCCACGGAGGACCCAGTACTTC. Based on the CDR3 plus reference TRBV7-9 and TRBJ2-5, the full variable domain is DTGVSQNPRHKITKRGQNVTFRCDPISEHNRLYWYRQTLGQGPEFLTYFQNEAQLEKSRLLSDRFSAERPKGSFSTLEIQRTEQGDSAMYLCASSLEYGFGGDPRRTQYFGPGTRLLVL.

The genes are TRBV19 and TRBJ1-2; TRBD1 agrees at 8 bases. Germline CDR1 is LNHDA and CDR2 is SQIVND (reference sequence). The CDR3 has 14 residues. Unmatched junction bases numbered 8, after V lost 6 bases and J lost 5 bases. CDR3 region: CASSTPGGAYGYTF. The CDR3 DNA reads TGTGCCAGTAGCACACCAGGGGGCGCTTATGGCTACACCTTC.

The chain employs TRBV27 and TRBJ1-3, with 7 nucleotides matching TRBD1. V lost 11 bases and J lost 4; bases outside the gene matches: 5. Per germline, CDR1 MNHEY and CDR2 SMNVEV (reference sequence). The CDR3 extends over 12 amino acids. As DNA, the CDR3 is TGTGCCCGGGACAGAGAAGGAAACACCATATATTTT. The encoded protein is CARDREGNTIYF.

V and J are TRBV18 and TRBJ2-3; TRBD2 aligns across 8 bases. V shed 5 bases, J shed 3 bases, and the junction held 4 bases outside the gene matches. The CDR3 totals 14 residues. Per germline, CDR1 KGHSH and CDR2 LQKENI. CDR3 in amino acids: CASSSGRETDTQYF. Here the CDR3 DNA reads TGTGCCAGCTCATCCGGGAGGGAAACAGATACGCAGTATTTT.

The CDR3 spells CASSARTHFDTQYF. The CDR3 coding sequence is TGTGCCAGCAGCGCCAGGACTCATTTTGATACGCAGTATTTT. The J gene is TRBJ2-3, the V gene TRBV9; possibly TRBD2 for D (5 bases). CDR3 size: 14 residues. V was clipped by 3 bases and J by 6 bases, with 14 bases between them. The V gene's germline CDR1 is SGDLS and CDR2 YYNGEE.

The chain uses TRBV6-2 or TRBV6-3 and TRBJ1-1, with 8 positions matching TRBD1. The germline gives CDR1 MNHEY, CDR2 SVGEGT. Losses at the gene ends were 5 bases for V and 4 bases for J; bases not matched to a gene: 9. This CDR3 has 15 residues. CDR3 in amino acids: CASSAYRTGPTEAFF. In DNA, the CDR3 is TGTGCCAGCAGTGCCTATAGGACAGGGCCCACTGAAGCTTTCTTT.

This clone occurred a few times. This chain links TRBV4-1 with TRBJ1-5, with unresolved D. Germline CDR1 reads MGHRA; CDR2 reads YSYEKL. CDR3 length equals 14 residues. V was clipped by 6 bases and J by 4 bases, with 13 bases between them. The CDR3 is CASRGIGSNQPQHF. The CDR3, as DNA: TGCGCCAGCAGGGGTATCGGGTCGAATCAGCCCCAGCATTTT.

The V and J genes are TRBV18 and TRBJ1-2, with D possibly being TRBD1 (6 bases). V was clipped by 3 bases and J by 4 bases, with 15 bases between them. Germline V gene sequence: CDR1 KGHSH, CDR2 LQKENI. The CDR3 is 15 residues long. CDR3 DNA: TGTGCCAGCTCACCGGCCGGGGGGCCGAGCTATGGCTACACCTTC. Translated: CASSPAGGPSYGYTF.

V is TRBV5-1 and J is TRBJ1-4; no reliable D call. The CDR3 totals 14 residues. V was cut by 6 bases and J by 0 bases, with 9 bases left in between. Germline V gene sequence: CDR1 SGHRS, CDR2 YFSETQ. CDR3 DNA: TGCGCCAGCAAGGCGGGCCCAACTAATGAAAAACTGTTTTTT. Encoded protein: CASKAGPTNEKLFF.

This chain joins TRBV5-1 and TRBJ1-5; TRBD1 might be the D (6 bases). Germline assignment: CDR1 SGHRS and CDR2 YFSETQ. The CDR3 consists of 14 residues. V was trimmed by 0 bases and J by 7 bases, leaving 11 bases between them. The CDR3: CASSLVQGGQPQHF. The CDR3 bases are TGCGCCAGCAGCTTGGTACAGGGAGGGCAGCCCCAGCATTTT.

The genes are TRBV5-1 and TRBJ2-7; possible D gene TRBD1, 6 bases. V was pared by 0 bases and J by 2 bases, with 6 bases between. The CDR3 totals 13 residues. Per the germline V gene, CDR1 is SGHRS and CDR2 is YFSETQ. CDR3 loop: CASSLEGAYEQYF. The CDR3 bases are TGCGCCAGCAGCTTGGAGGGGGCCTACGAGCAGTACTTC.

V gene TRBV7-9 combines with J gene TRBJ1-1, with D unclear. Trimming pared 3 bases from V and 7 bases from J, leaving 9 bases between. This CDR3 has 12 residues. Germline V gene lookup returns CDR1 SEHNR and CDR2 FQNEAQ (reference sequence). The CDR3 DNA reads TGTGCCAGCAGCTTCAGGTCGCTTGAAGCTTTCTTT. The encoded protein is CASSFRSLEAFF.